This TCR beta chain is drawn from a study of shared clonotypes between healthy human individuals. Across the whole study: Plates per donor: three CD4 naive, three CD4 memory, two CD8 naive, one CD8 memory. Broader study findings: Sampling covered blood only; tissue repertoires likely differ. Relative to their counterparts shared across all four donors, non-shared clonotypes exhibited diminished generation probabilities.

Libraries were prepared by immunoSEQ multiplex PCR; TCRdb keeps only in-frame clonotypes and omits some of them. Among about 710,000 clones listed, over 55% were seen once. As regards this clone: Antigen unknown.

Per germline, CDR1 SQVTM and CDR2 ANQGSEA. With V trimmed by 7 bases and J by 4 bases, 7 bases remained unmatched. The CDR3 sequence is 14 residues long. This receptor was identified in a woman in her twenties or thirties in good health. The specimen sequenced was memory CD4+ T cells sorted from blood. The subset is: CD45RA-negative fraction. This sequence joins TRBV29-1 and TRBJ2-1; 10 nucleotides agree with TRBD2. CDR3 amino acids: CSATGLADYNEQFF. The CDR3, as DNA: TGCAGCGCCACCGGACTAGCGGATTACAATGAGCAGTTCTTC.